This T cell receptor (beta chain) was obtained from a study of blood T cell repertoires in COVID-19. The wider study: Sources were T cells, B-cell-depleted T cells, or PBMCs; the material itself was cDNA or gDNA.

Authors' processing steps: Amplification of reference gene primers provided the estimated nucleated cell counts. The data were produced by immunoSEQ multiplex PCR, yet TCRdb's version contains in-frame clones alone and is incomplete. That table is the source of V, J and clone size, and D and trimming were worked out from the DNA. The table lists about 250,000 clones, roughly 89% of them singletons. The CDR3 covers 14 residues. J was trimmed by 8 bases and V by 8 bases; bases with no gene match: 6. The germline V gene has CDR1 MNHEY and CDR2 SVGAGI. The sample comprised peripheral blood. The genes are TRBV6-5 and TRBJ2-2; 12 nucleotides line up with TRBD2. The origin of this receptor is a woman in her thirties or forties who had recovered from COVID-19. The CDR3 sequence: CASGATSGRGELFF. CDR3 nucleotide sequence: TGTGCCAGCGGAGCGACTAGCGGGAGAGGGGAGCTGTTTTTT.